The 11 T cell receptor beta chains reported below all come from one sample, sequenced in a study of CD8+CD57+ T cells in acquired aplastic anemia. Both TCR beta VDJ combination and CDR3 sequence profiling were carried out. Genomic DNA was the template for this profiling. One entry per CDR3 protein, called by TCRdb with MiXCR from the reads. The sample contains 100,000 to 130,000 distinct CDR3 sequences, around 49% of which appear only once. Sequenced input: sorted CD4+, CD8+, or CD8+CD57+ T cells (not recorded which) from PBMCs. The origin of the receptors is a human donor in good health, serving as a control.

The chain combines TRBV29-1 with TRBJ1-1, with 8 nucleotides matching TRBD1. The CDR3 length is 14 residues. CDR1 is SQVTM, CDR2 ANQGSEA, per germline. The J segment lost 7 bases and the V segment lost 7 bases, leaving 14 bases of the junction unmatched. CDR3 sequence reads: CSATVDRDLDEAFF. DNA for the CDR3: TGCAGCGCCACAGTGGACAGGGATTTGGATGAAGCTTTCTTT.

Many counts were recorded for this clonotype. The rearrangement uses TRBV5-1 and TRBJ2-7; possibly TRBD2 for D (6 bases). Germline loops: CDR1 SGHRS, CDR2 YFSETQ. Trimming pared 2 bases from V and 3 bases from J, leaving 9 bases between. CDR3 length equals 13 residues. DNA for the CDR3: TGCGCCAGCAGCTTTAAGGAGGGCTACGAGCAGTACTTC. Translated, it gives CASSFKEGYEQYF.

Many counts were recorded for this clonotype. The rearrangement joins TRBV6-1 to TRBJ1-5; TRBD1 aligns across 8 bases. The ends lost 6 bases at V and 3 bases at J; junction bases unmatched: 4. From germline, CDR1 is MNHNS and CDR2 SASEGT. This CDR3 is built from 14 residues. The chain's CDR3 is CASRGGQDNQPQHF. CDR3 bases: TGTGCCAGCAGGGGGGGACAGGACAATCAGCCCCAGCATTTT.

This clonotype was seen at least ten times. The V call is TRBV20-1, the J call TRBJ1-1, with D maybe TRBD1 (6 bases). The CDR3 contains 14 residues. V dropped 6 bases and J dropped 1 base, with 15 bases sitting between them. Germline V gene lookup returns CDR1 DFQATT and CDR2 SNEGSKA (reference sequence). The CDR3 nucleotides read TGCAGTGCGAAACCCAGGGGAGAGAACACTGAAGCTTTCTTT. Encoded protein: CSAKPRGENTEAFF.

In regard to this clonotype: This may stem from a read error, because a much larger clone lies one nucleotide away. The rearrangement uses TRBV11-2 and TRBJ1-3; D unclear. Germline V gene lookup returns CDR1 SGHAT and CDR2 FQNNGV. Trimming stripped 6 bases from V and 0 bases from J, with 15 bases between. The CDR3 length is 16 residues. CDR3 sequence (DNA): TGTGCCAGCAGTAACCAGGCGGTCCTCTCTGGAAACACCATATATTTT. Protein: CASSNQAVLSGNTIYF.

This clonotype was counted many times. This chain connects TRBV29-1 to TRBJ1-2; D is undetermined. This CDR3 has 14 residues. Germline V CDR1 and CDR2: SQVTM, ANQGSEA. The CDR3 region is CSVPWAEGTDGYTF. The DNA for the CDR3 is TGCAGTGTACCTTGGGCCGAAGGCACGGATGGCTACACCTTC.

V and J are TRBV7-2 and TRBJ2-7; tentative D call: TRBD1 (6 bases). Trimming took 8 bases from V and 2 from J, leaving 13 bases between them. Germline loops: CDR1 SGHTA, CDR2 FQGNSA. This CDR3 is built from 13 residues. CDR3 loop: CASGQPGTYEQYF. CDR3 DNA: TGTGCCAGCGGACAGCCCGGAACCTACGAGCAGTACTTC.

This clonotype has a handful of counts. The V call is TRBV9, the J call TRBJ1-1; D uncertain. Germline-derived CDR1 and CDR2 are SGDLS and YYNGEE. Trimming shortened V by 0 bases and J by 6 bases, and 6 bases separated the two germline ends. The CDR3 totals 12 residues. The CDR3 DNA reads TGTGCCAGCAGCGTAGAACTCCCTGAAGCTTTCTTT. Protein: CASSVELPEAFF.

There are many counts of this clonotype. The rearrangement links TRBV9 to TRBJ2-1; perhaps TRBD1 as D (5 bases). With 4 bases removed from V and 5 bases from J, the gap between germline ends came to 16 bases. The CDR3 loop spans 15 amino acids. Germline V CDR1 and CDR2: SGDLS, YYNGEE. Here the CDR3 reads CASSRGHLPDNEQFF. Here the CDR3 DNA reads TGTGCCAGCAGCCGAGGACACCTACCAGACAATGAGCAGTTCTTC.

The chain has TRBV2 and TRBJ1-2, with 9 bases that match TRBD1. J gave up 4 bases and V 7 bases, and 7 bases lay outside the gene matches. The CDR3 length is 14 residues. CDR1 is SNHLY and CDR2 is FYNNEI in the germline V gene. The CDR3 sequence is CASNPTGGGYGYTF. The CDR3 DNA follows: TGTGCCAGCAACCCGACAGGGGGGGGCTATGGCTACACCTTC.

This clonotype was counted between two and nine times. The genes are TRBV25-1 and TRBJ2-5, with D tentatively TRBD1 (7 bases). Trimming shortened V by 5 bases and J by 1 base, and 14 bases separated the two germline ends. CDR3 length: 15 residues. The germline gives CDR1 MGHDK, CDR2 SYGVNS. CDR3 residues: CASSFRGAGQETQYF. The CDR3 DNA sequence: TGTGCCAGCAGTTTCAGGGGGGCCGGCCAAGAGACCCAGTACTTC. Using reference TRBV25-1 and TRBJ2-5 for the parts outside the CDR3, the full variable domain is EADIYQTPRYLVIGTGKKITLECSQTMGHDKMYWYQQDPGMELHLIHYSYGVNSTEKGDLSSESTVSRIRTEHFPLTLESARPSHTSQYLCASSFRGAGQETQYFGPGTRLLVL.